A selection of T cell receptor beta chains follows, all from one sample in a study of blood T cell repertoires in COVID-19. The table came from immunoSEQ multiplex PCR; TCRdb's copy has only in-frame clones and leaves some out. In the table there are under 300,000 clones, roughly 90% of which are singletons. Sequenced material: peripheral blood. The source is a woman aged 55 to 70 with COVID-19, enrolled during active disease. CDR3s include the opening cysteine and the closing phenylalanine or tryptophan. D genes are given only for firm matches.

V	J	D	length	CDR3
TRBV2	TRBJ1-2	TRBD1	17	CASSVRLPGQGAKGYTF
TRBV10-3	TRBJ1-2	TRBD1	14	CAIGQGAQEHGYTF
TRBV27	TRBJ2-7	NA	16	CASSLSIFPGEYEQYF
TRBV18	TRBJ1-1	TRBD1	17	CASSPFTSGTANTEAFF
TRBV12-3/TRBV12-4	TRBJ2-7	NA	12	CASTRTGGEQYF
TRBV7-2	TRBJ1-1	TRBD1	15	CASSPDRGGATEAFF
TRBV5-5	TRBJ2-7	TRBD1	15	CASSVIGQGAGEQYF
TRBV18	TRBJ2-5	NA	12	CASSPSEGTQYF
TRBV30	TRBJ2-2	NA	16	CAWSDVGGAGAGELFF
TRBV7-2	TRBJ2-3	TRBD1	17	CASSSPRGGRRTDTQYF
TRBV19	TRBJ1-2	NA	12	CASRQGSYGYTF
TRBV11-2	TRBJ2-5	NA	15	CASSLARARLETQYF
TRBV4-1	TRBJ1-5	TRBD1	16	CASSQDPGQGGRPQHF
TRBV9	TRBJ1-3	TRBD1	17	CASSAQGQKVSGNTIYF
TRBV5-1	TRBJ1-1	TRBD1	16	CASSPGTGDILTEAFF
TRBV5-4	TRBJ2-7	NA	15	CASSLGGVGWNEQYF
TRBV4-1	TRBJ2-1	TRBD2	19	CASSQDRTSGGFSYNEQFF
TRBV6-6	TRBJ1-3	TRBD1	16	CASGWMDRPAGNTIYF
TRBV9	TRBJ2-1	TRBD2	18	CASSGVIPGLAFDNEQFF
TRBV6-2/TRBV6-3	TRBJ2-7	NA	14	CASSALGQHYEQYF
TRBV5-6	TRBJ1-3	TRBD1	18	CASTSVRDSHSSGNTIYF
TRBV19	TRBJ2-2	NA	14	CASRLRGNTGELFF
TRBV11-3	TRBJ2-1	NA	12	CASSSSGLGQFF
TRBV3-1/TRBV3-2	TRBJ1-1	NA	13	CASSQGRDTEAFF
TRBV7-9	TRBJ1-1	NA	15	CASLMGGGVNTEAFF
TRBV7-2	TRBJ1-3	TRBD1	16	CASSLGRTGAGNTIYF
TRBV12-3/TRBV12-4	TRBJ1-1	TRBD1	13	CASSSAGGTEAFF
TRBV12-3/TRBV12-4	TRBJ1-3	NA	12	CASSRSGNTIYF
TRBV5-1	TRBJ1-4	NA	14	CASSLNGGNEKLFF
TRBV18	TRBJ1-3	TRBD1	15	CASSLPGGQGNTIYF
TRBV11-2	TRBJ2-5	TRBD2	15	CASSPLAGGQETQYF
TRBV11-2	TRBJ1-4	TRBD1	14	CASSSTGRNEKLFF
TRBV5-5	TRBJ1-3	TRBD1	16	CASSATQGGSGNTIYF
TRBV5-1	TRBJ2-7	NA	11	CASSFQYEQYF
TRBV19	TRBJ2-7	NA	16	CASSISQAGTIDEQYF
TRBV10-3	TRBJ2-3	NA	11	CAISEGQTQYF
TRBV7-2	TRBJ2-2	NA	15	CASSSGRDITGELFF
TRBV19	TRBJ1-5	NA	14	CATGIHRVDQPQHF
TRBV27	TRBJ1-5	TRBD1	15	CASSRGQGGDQPQHF
TRBV7-8	TRBJ1-2	NA	13	CASSLAENYGYTF
TRBV27	TRBJ1-5	NA	14	CASSLSGGHQPQHF
TRBV6-4	TRBJ1-2	NA	15	CASTAQPGALYGYTF
TRBV4-1	TRBJ2-5	NA	15	CASSQDPGYQETQYF
TRBV11-2	TRBJ2-3	NA	13	CASSLDSLGTQYF
TRBV7-2	TRBJ1-1	TRBD1	16	CASSLGLGGLDTEAFF
TRBV6-1	TRBJ1-5	TRBD1	15	CASSEEWAGGQPQHF
TRBV27	TRBJ2-7	TRBD2	14	CASSLWGGSYEQYF
TRBV5-1	TRBJ1-6	TRBD1	15	CASSLEGQGARPLHF
TRBV5-4	TRBJ1-2	TRBD1	15	CASSSGTGWNYGYTF
TRBV5-6	TRBJ2-1	NA	15	CASSLAQGNYNEQFF
TRBV7-2	TRBJ2-1	TRBD1	12	CASSLKRQGQFF
TRBV4-3	TRBJ2-3	NA	15	CASSYWTERTDTQYF